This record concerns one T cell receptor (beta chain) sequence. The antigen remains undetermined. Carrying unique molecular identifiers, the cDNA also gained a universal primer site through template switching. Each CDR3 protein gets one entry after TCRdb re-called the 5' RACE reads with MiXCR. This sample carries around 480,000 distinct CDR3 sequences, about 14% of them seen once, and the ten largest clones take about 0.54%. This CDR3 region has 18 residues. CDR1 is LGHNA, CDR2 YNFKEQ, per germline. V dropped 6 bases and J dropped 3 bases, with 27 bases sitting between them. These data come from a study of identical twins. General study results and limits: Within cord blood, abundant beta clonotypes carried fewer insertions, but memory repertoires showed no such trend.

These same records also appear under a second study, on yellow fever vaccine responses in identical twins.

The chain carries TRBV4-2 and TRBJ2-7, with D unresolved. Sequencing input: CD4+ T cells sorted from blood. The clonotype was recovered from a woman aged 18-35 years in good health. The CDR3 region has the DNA TGTGCCAGCAGTTCCAAGATCTATGAAGGATCTCAATTCTACGAGCAGTACTTC. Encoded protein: CASSSKIYEGSQFYEQYF.